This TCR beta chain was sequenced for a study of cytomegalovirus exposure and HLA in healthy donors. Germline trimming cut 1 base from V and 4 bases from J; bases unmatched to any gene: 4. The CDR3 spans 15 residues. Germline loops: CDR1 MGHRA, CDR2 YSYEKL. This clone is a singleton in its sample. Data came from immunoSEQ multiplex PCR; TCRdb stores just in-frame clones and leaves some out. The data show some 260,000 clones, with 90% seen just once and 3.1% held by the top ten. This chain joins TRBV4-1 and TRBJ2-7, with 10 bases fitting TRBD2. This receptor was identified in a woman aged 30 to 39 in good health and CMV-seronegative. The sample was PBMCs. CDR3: CASSQAPSGGYEQYF. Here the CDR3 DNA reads TGCGCCAGCAGCCAAGCGCCTAGCGGGGGTTACGAGCAGTACTTC.